The clone carrying this T cell receptor beta chain showed up just a few times. As processed by the authors: Reference gene primer amplification yielded estimated nucleated cell counts. Using immunoSEQ multiplex PCR, the repertoire was profiled, and TCRdb retains in-frame clones only, with some absent. V, J and clone size are those of that table, while D and trimming were read from the DNA. The sample has some 70,000 clones; roughly 84% are singletons. Germline V CDR1 and CDR2: SEHNR, FQNEAQ (reference sequence). CDR3 length: 13 residues. V shed 1 base and J shed 16 bases, with 14 bases lying between them. This sample stems from a study of blood T cell repertoires in COVID-19.

V is TRBV7-9 and J is TRBJ1-6, with D tentatively TRBD1 (5 bases). This sequence originates from a man aged 65 to 85 with active or convalescent COVID-19. Sequencing input: peripheral blood. This CDR3 is CASSLGSAGLLHF. Here the CDR3 DNA reads TGTGCCAGCAGCTTAGGGTCGGCAGGGTTGCTCCACTTT.